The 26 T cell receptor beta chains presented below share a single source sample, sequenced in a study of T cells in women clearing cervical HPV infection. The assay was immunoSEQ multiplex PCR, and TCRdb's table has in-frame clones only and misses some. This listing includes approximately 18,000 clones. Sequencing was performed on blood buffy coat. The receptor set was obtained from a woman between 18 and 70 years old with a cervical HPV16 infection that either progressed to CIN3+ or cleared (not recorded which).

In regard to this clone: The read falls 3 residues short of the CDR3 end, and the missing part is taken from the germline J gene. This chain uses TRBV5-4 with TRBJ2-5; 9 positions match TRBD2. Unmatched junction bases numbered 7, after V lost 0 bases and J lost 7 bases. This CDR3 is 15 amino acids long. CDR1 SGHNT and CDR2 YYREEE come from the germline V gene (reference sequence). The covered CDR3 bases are TGTGCCAGCAGCTTGGGCGGTCGCGGGGGGGGGACC. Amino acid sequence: CASSLGGRGGGT. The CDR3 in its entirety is CASSLGGRGGGTQYF.

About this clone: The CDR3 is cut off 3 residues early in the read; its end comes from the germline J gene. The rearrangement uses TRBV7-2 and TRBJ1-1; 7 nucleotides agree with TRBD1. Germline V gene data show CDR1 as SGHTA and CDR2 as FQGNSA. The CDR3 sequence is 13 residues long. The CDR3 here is CASSPTSTGRAFF. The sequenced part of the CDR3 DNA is TGTGCCAGCAGCCCTACCTCGACAGGGAGG. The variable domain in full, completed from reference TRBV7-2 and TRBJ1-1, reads GAGVSQSPSNKVTEKGKDVELRCDPISGHTALYWYRQSLGQGLEFLIYFQGNSAPDKSGLPSDRFSAERTGGSVSTLTIQRTQQEDSAVYLCASSPTSTGRAFFGQGTRLTVV.

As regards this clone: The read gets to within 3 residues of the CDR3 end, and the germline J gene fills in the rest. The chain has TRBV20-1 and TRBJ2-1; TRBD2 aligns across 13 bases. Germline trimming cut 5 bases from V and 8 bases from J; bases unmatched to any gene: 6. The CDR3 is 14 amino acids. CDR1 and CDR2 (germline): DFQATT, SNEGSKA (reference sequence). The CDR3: CSAPPGLAGHEQFF. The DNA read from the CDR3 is TGCAGTGCTCCACCGGGACTAGCGGGGCATGAG.

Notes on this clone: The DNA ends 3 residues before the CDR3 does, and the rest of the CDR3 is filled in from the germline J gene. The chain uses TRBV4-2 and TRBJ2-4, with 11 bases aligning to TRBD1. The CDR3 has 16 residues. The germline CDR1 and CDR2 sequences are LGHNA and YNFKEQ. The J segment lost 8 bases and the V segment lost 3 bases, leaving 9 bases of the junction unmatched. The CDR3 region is CASSQGPGQGGYIQYF. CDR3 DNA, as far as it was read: TGTGCCAGCAGCCAGGGGCCGGGACAGGGGGGATACATT.

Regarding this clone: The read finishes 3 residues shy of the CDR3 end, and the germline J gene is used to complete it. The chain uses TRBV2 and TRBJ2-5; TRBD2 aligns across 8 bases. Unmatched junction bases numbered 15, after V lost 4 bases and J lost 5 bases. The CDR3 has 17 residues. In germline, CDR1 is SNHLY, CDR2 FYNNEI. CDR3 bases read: TGTGCCAGCAGTGCCCCGGGACTAGGGGCTGAGGGGGAGACC. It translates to CASSAPGLGAEGET. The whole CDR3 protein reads CASSAPGLGAEGETQYF.

CDR3 DNA (partial): TGCAGTGCAGACAGGGGCACTGAA. Its translation is CSADRGTE. The CDR3, in full, reads CSADRGTEAFF. The rearrangement joins TRBV20-1 to TRBJ1-1; 8 bases are shared with TRBD1. The CDR3 goes on 3 residues after the read ends, and that part is filled in from the germline J gene. V was clipped by 6 bases and J by 4 bases; unmatched bases: 1. The CDR3 length is 11 residues. Germline CDR1 is DFQATT and CDR2 is SNEGSKA (reference sequence).

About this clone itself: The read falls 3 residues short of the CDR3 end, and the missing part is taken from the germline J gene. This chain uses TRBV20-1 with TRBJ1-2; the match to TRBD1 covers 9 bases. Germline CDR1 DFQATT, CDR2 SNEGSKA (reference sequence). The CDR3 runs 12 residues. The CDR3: CSATTGGGGYTF. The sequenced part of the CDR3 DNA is TGCAGTGCTACGACAGGGGGAGGAGGC.

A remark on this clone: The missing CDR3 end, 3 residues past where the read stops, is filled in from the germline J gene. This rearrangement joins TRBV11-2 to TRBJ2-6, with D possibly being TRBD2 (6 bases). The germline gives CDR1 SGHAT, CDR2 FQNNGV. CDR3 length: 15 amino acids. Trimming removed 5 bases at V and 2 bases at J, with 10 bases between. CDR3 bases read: TGTGCCAGCAGCATAGGAGGGGCTGGGGCCAACGTC. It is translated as CASSIGGAGANV. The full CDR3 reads CASSIGGAGANVLTF.

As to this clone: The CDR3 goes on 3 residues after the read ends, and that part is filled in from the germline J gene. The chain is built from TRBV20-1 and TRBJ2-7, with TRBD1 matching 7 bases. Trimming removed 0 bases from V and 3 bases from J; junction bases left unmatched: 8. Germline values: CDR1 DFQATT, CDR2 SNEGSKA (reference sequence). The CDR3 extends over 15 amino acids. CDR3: CSARETQGVRYEQYF. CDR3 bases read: TGCAGTGCTAGAGAAACCCAGGGGGTTCGCTACGAG.

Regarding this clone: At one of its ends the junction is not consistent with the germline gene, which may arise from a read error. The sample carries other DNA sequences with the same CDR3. The chain's CDR3 is CASQDRRGSVGNTIYF. The part of the CDR3 DNA that was read is TGTGCCTCTCAGGACAGGCGGGGCTCTGTCGGAAACACA. This rearrangement joins TRBV19 to TRBJ1-3, with 7 bases aligning to TRBD1. The CDR3 goes on 3 residues after the read ends, and that part is filled in from the germline J gene. The CDR3 totals 16 residues. Germline V gene lookup returns CDR1 LNHDA and CDR2 SQIVND (reference sequence).

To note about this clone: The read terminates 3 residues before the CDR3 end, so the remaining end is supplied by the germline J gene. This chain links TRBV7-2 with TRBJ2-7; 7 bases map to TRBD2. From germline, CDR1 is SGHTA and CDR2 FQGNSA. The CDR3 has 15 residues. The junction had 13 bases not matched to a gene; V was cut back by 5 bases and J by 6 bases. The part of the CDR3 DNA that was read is TGTGCCAGCAGCGAACTAGCGTCCCGGGCGCCCGAG. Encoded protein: CASSELASRAPE. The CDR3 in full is CASSELASRAPEQYF.

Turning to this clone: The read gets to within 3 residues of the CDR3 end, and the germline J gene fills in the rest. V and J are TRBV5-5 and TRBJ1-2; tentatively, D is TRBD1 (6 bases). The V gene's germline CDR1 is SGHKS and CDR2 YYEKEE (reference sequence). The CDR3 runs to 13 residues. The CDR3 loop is CASLSMGANGYTF. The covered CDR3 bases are TGTGCCAGCCTGTCAATGGGGGCAAACGGC.

The CDR3: CASSIPSGVLPSGTYTF. The CDR3 DNA, read in part, is TGTGCCAGTAGTATTCCTAGCGGGGTCCTCCCCTCCGGTACC. The rearrangement uses TRBV19 and TRBJ1-2; D is ambiguous. The missing CDR3 end, 3 residues past where the read stops, is filled in from the germline J gene. The CDR3 loop spans 17 amino acids. Germline loops: CDR1 LNHDA, CDR2 SQIVND (reference sequence).

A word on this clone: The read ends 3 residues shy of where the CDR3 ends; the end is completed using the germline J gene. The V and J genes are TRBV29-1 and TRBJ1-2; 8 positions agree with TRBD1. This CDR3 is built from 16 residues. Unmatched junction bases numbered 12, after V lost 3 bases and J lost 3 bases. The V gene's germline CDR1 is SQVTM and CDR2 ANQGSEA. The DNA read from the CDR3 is TGCAGCGTTGAGCTAGGACAGGGTCGTATTGACTATGGC. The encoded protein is CSVELGQGRIDYG. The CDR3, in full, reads CSVELGQGRIDYGYTF.

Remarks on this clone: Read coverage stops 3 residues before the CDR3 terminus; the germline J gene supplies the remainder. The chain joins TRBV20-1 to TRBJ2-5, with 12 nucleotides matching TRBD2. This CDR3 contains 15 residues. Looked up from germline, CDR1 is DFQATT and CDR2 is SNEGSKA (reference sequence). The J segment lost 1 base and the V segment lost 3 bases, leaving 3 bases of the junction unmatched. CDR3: CSASSSGGVQETQYF. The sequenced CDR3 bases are TGCAGTGCTAGCTCTAGCGGGGGGGTCCAAGAGACC.

This CDR3 reads CASSPSTGTSYDYTF. CDR3 DNA (partial): TGTGCCAGCAGCCCCTCGACAGGGACGAGTTACGAC. V usage is TRBV7-6 and J usage is TRBJ1-2, with 7 bases fitting TRBD1. The read ends 3 residues shy of where the CDR3 ends; the end is completed using the germline J gene. There are 15 residues in the CDR3. In germline, CDR1 is SGHVS, CDR2 FNYEAQ.

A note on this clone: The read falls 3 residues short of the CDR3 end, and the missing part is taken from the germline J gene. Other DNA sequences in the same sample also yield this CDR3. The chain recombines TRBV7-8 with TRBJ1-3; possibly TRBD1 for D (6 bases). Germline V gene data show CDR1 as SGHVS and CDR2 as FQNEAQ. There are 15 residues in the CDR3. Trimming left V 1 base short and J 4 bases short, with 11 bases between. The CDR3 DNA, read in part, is TGTGCCAGCAGCTTAGGAACAGGGTCCGGAAACACC. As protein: CASSLGTGSGNT. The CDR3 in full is CASSLGTGSGNTIYF.

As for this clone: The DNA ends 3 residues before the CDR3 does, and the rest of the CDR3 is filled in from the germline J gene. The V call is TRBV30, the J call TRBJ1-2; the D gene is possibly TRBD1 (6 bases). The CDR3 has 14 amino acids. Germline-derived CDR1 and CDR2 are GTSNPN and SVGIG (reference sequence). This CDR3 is CAWRTSGGAPTYTF. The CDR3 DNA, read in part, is TGTGCCTGGAGGACTAGCGGGGGGGCCCCTACC.

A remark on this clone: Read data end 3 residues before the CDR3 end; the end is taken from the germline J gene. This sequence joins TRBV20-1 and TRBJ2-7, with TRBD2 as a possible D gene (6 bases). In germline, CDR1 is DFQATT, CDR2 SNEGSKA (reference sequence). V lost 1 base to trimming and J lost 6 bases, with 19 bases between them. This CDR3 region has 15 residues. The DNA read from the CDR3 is TGCAGTGCTAGAGGTGCACTAGGGAGGTCTACCGAG. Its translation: CSARGALGRSTE. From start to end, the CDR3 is CSARGALGRSTEQYF.

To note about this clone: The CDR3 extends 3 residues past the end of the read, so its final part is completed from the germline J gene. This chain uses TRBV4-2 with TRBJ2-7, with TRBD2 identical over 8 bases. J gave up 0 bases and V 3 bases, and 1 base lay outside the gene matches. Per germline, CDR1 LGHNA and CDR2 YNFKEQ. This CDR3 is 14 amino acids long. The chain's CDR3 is CASSQGLVSYEQYF. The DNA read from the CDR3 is TGTGCCAGCAGCCAGGGACTAGTCTCCTACGAG.

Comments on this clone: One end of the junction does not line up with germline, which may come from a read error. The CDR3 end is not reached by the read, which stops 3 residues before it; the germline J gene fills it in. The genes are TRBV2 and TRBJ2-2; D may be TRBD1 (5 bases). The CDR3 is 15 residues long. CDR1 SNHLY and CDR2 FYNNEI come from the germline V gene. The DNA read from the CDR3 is TGTGCCAGCAGTGGTGTCAGGGCGAATACCGGGGAG. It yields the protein CASSGVRANTGE. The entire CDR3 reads CASSGVRANTGELFF.

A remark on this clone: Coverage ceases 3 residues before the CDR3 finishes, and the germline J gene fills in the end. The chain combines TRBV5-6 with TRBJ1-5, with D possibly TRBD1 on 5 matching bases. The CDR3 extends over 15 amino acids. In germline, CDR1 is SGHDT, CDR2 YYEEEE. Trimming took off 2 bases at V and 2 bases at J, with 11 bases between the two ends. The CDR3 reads CASSFRGVGNQPQHF. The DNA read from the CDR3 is TGTGCCAGCAGCTTTCGGGGGGTAGGCAATCAGCCC.

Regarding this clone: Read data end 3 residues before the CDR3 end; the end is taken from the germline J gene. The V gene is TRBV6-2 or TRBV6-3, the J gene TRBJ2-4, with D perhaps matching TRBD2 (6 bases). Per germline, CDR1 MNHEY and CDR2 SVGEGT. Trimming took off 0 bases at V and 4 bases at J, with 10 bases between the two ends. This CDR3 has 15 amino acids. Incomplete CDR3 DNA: TGTGCCAGCAGTTACTCGTCCGGGACTAAAAACATT. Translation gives CASSYSSGTKNI. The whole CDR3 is CASSYSSGTKNIQYF.

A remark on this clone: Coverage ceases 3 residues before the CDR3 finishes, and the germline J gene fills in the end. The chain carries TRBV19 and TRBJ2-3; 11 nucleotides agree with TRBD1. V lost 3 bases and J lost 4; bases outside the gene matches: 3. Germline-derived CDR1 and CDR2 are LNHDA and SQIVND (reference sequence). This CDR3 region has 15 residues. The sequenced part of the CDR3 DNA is TGTGCCAGTAGTATGGACAGGGGGCGGTCAGATACG. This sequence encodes CASSMDRGRSDT. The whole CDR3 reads CASSMDRGRSDTQYF.

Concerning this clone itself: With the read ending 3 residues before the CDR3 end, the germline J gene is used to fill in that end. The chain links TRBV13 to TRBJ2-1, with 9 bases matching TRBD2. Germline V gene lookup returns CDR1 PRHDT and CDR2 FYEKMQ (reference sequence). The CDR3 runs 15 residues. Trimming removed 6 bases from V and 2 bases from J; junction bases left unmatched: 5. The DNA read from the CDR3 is TGTGCCAGCAGTTCTAGCGGGGCTCCCTACAATGAG. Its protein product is CASSSSGAPYNE. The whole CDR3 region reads CASSSSGAPYNEQFF.

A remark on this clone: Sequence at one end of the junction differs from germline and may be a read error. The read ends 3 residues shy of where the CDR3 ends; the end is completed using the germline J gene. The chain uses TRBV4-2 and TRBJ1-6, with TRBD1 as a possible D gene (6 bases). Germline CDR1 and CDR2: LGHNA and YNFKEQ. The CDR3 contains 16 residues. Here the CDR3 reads CASSPLPAGANSPLHF. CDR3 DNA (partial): TGCGCCAGCAGCCCCCTACCTGCGGGGGCTAATTCACCC.